This T cell receptor (beta chain) was sequenced during a study of T-cell memory formation after mild COVID-19. Study-wide findings and caveats: Contracting CD4+ clones sat mainly in CM and EM; CD8+ in EMRA. SARS-CoV-2 specificity was not confirmed for second-wave clones peaking on day 37. Certain responding clones were present in pre-infection memory, suggesting participation of cross-reactive memory.

Researchers used 5'RACE with constant-segment primers to make TCR alpha and TCR beta cDNA libraries that carry sample barcodes and UMIs. Each CDR3 protein gets one entry after TCRdb re-called the 5' RACE reads with MiXCR. The table lists approximately 300,000 distinct CDR3 sequences, approximately 15% of them singletons, with 22% in the top ten. Germline-derived CDR1 and CDR2 are LNHDA and SQIVND (reference sequence). This CDR3 spans 13 amino acids. V was cut by 8 bases and J by 6 bases, with 15 bases left in between. This clonotype was recorded a few times. No antigen is known for it. The sequence derives from a man between 18 and 35 years old who had mild COVID-19 (a few samples of this study predate the infection). Cell type and time point are not known. V and J are TRBV19 and TRBJ2-3; D is possibly TRBD2 (6 bases). Sequenced sample: PBMCs or a T cell subset sorted from them (not recorded which). CDR3 sequence (DNA): TGTGCCAGTCGGGACTTACCCTGGGATACGCAGTATTTT. Its translation: CASRDLPWDTQYF.